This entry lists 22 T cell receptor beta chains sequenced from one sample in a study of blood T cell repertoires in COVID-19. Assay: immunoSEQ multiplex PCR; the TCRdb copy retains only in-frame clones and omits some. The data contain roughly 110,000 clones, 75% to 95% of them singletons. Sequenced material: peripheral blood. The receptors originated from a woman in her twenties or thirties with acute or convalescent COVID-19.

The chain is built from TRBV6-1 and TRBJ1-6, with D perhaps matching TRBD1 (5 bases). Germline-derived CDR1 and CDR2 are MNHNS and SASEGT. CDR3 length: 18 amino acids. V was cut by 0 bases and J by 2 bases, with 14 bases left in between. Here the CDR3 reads CASSEAGQLGTYNSPLHF. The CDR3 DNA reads TGTGCCAGCAGTGAAGCGGGGCAGCTCGGTACCTATAATTCACCCCTCCACTTT.

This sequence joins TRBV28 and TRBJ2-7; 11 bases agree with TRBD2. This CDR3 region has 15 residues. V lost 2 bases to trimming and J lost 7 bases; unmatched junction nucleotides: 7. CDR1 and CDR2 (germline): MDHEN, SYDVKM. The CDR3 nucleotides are TGTGCCAGCAGTTTAGGTAGCGGGAGGGTAAGAGAGCAGTACTTC. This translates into CASSLGSGRVREQYF.

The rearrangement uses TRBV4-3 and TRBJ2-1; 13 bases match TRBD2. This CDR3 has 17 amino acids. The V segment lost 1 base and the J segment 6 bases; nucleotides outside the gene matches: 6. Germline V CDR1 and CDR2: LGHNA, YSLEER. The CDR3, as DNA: TGCGCCAGCAGCCAAGGTCGGACTAGCGGGAGAGGCAATGAGCAGTTCTTC. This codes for CASSQGRTSGRGNEQFF.

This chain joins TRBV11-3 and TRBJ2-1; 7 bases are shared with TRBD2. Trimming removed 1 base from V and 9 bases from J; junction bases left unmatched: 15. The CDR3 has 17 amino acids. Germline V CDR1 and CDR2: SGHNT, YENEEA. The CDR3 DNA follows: TGTGCCAGCAGCTTAGGATCTGGCGGGGGACGGAGTCGTGAGCAGTTCTTC. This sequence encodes CASSLGSGGGRSREQFF.

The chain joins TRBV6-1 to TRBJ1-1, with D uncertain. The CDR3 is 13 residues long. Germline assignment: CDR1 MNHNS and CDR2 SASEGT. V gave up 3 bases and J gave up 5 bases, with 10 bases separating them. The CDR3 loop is CASSDRLGTEAFF. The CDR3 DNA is TGTGCCAGCAGTGATAGACTTGGGACTGAAGCTTTCTTT.

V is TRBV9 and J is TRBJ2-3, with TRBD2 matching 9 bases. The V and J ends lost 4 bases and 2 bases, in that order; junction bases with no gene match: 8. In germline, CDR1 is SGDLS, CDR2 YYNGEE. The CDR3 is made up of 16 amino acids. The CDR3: CASSPPSGGNTDTQYF. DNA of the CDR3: TGTGCCAGCAGCCCCCCCAGCGGGGGGAACACAGATACGCAGTATTTT.

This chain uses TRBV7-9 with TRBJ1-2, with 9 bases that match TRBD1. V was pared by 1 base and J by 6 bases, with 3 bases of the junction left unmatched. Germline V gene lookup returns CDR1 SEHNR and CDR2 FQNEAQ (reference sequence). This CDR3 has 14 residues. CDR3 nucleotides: TGTGCCAGCAGCTTAGTTAGGGACAGGGATGGCTACACCTTC. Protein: CASSLVRDRDGYTF.

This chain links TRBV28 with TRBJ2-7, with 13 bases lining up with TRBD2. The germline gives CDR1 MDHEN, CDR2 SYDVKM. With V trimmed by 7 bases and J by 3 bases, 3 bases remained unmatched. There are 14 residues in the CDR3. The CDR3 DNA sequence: TGTGCCAGCAAAACTAGCGGGAGGGTCTACGAGCAGTACTTC. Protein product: CASKTSGRVYEQYF. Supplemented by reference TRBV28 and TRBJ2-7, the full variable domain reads DVKVTQSSRYLVKRTGEKVFLECVQDMDHENMFWYRQDPGLGLRLIYFSYDVKMKEKGDIPEGYSVSREKKERFSLILESASTNQTSMYLCASKTSGRVYEQYFGPGTRLTVT.

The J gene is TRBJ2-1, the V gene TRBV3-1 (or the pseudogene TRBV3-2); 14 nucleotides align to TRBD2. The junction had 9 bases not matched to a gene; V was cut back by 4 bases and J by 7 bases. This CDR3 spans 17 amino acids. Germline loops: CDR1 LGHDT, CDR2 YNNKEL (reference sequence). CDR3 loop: CASSLGTSGSIGNEQFF. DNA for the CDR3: TGTGCCAGCAGCCTCGGGACTAGCGGGAGCATAGGAAATGAGCAGTTCTTC.

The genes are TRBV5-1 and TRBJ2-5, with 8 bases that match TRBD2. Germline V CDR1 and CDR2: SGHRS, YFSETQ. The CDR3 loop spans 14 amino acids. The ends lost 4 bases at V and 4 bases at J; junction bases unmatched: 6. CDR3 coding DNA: TGCGCCAGCAGCCCGGGGGGGCCGGGAGAGACCCAGTACTTC. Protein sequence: CASSPGGPGETQYF.

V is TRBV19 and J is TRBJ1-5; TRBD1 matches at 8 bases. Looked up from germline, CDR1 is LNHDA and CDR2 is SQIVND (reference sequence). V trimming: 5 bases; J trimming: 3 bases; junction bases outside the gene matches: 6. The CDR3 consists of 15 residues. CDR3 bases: TGTGCCAGTAGTCCTGGGGACAGGACCAATCAGCCCCAGCATTTT. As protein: CASSPGDRTNQPQHF.

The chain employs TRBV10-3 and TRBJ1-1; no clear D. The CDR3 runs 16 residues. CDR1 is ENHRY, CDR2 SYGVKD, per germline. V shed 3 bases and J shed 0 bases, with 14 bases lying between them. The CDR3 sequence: CAISDSLEFLNTEAFF. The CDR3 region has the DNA TGTGCCATCAGTGATTCTCTAGAGTTCTTGAACACTGAAGCTTTCTTT.

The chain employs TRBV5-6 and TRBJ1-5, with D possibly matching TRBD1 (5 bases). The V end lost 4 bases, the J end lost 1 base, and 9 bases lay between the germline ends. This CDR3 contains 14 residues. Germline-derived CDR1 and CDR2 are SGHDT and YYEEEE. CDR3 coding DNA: TGTGCCAGCAGCAGGGGTCTGAGCAATCAGCCCCAGCATTTT. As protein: CASSRGLSNQPQHF.

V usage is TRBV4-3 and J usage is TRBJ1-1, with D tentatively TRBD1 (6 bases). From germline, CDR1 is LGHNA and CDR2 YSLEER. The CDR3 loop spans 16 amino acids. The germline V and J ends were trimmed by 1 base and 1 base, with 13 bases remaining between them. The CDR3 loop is CASSQGINRANTEAFF. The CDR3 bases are TGCGCCAGCAGCCAAGGTATTAACAGGGCGAACACTGAAGCTTTCTTT.

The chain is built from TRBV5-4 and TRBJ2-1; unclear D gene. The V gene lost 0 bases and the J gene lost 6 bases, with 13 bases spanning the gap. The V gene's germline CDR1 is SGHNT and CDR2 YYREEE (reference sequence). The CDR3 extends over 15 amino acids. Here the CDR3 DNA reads TGTGCCAGCAGCTTGGGGCCAGAACATCGCAATGAGCAGTTCTTC. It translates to CASSLGPEHRNEQFF.

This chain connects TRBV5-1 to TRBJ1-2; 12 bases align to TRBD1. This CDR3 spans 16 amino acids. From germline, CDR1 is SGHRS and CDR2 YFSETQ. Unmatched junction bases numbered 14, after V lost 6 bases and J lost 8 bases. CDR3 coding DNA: TGCGCCAGCACCGCTGCTCCGGGACAGGGGGCGGGAGGCTACACCTTC. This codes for CASTAAPGQGAGGYTF.

CDR3 residues: CASSLMTGNYGYTF. Written as DNA, the CDR3 is TGCGCCAGCAGCCTAATGACGGGAAACTATGGCTACACCTTC. This chain uses TRBV5-1 with TRBJ1-2; no clear D. V was clipped by 4 bases and J by 2 bases, with 12 bases between them. Germline-derived CDR1 and CDR2 are SGHRS and YFSETQ. The CDR3 sequence is 14 residues long.

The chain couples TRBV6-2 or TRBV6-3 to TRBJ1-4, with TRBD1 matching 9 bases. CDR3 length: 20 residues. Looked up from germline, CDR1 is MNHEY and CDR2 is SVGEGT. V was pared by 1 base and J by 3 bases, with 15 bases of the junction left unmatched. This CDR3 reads CASSYFPPGAQGAANEKLFF. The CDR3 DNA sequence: TGTGCCAGCAGTTACTTCCCGCCGGGCGCACAGGGGGCTGCTAATGAAAAACTGTTTTTT.

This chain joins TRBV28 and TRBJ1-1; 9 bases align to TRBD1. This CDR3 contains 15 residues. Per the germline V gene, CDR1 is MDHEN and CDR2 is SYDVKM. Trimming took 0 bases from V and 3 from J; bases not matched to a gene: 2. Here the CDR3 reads CASSLWTGGDTEAFF. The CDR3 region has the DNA TGTGCCAGCAGTTTATGGACAGGGGGGGACACTGAAGCTTTCTTT.

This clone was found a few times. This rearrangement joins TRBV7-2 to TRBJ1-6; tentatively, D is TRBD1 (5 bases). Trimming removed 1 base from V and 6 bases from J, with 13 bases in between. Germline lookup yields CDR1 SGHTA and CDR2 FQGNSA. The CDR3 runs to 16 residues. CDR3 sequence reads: CASSLGVGPSNSPLHF. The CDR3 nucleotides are TGTGCCAGCAGCTTAGGGGTGGGGCCTAGTAATTCACCCCTCCACTTT.

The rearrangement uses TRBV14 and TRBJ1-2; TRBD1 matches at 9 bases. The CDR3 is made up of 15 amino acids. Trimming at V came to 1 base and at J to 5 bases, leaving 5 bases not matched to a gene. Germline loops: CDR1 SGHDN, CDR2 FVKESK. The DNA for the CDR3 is TGTGCCAGCAGCCAAGTACAGGGGGCGCGGTATGGCTACACCTTC. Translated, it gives CASSQVQGARYGYTF.

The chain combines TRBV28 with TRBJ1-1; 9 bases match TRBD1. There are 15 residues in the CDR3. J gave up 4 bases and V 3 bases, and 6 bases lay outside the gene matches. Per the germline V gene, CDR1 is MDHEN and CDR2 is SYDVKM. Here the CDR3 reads CASSFGDRVTTEAFF. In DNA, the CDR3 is TGTGCCAGCAGTTTTGGGGACAGGGTCACCACTGAAGCTTTCTTT.